The clone carrying this TCR beta chain came up a few times. Antigen: not known. The CDR3 spans 16 residues. Germline V gives CDR1 KGHSH, CDR2 LQKENI. Trimming took 4 bases from V and 2 from J; bases not matched to a gene: 6. TCRdb recomputed calls from the 5' RACE reads with MiXCR, one row per CDR3 protein. Here the sample spans some 560,000 distinct CDR3 sequences, roughly 17% being singletons. This sample is part of a study of T cells after yellow fever vaccination. Study conclusions and caveats: When the response was secondary, it was weaker but reached its peak faster, day 5 versus 15.

Sample: PBMCs, taken about 5 days after the first yellow fever vaccination. The rearrangement links TRBV18 to TRBJ2-3; TRBD2 agrees at 10 bases. The receptor was derived from a man aged 18 to 29 who received the YFV17D yellow fever vaccine. CDR3 sequence: CASSRLAGDYTDTQYF. Here the CDR3 DNA reads TGTGCCAGCTCACGGCTAGCGGGGGACTACACAGATACGCAGTATTTT.